This T cell receptor (beta chain) came from a study of regulatory T cells in long-lasting Graves disease. Findings and limits, study-wide: Under persistent disease, TRBV28, TRBJ1-2 and TRBJ2-5 were used preferentially.

The V gene's germline CDR1 is SGHRS and CDR2 YFSETQ. CDR3 length: 16 residues. With V trimmed by 4 bases and J by 12 bases, 10 bases remained unmatched. Time point noted: newly diagnosed GD, antithyroid drugs for less than 3 months. RNA extracted from PBMCs served as the sequencing template. Blood from the periphery, around 9 milliliters in all, was drawn into EDTA tubes. Researchers made TCR beta libraries by using iRepertoire HTBI primers and running Arm-PCR on CDR3 regions. MiXCR was run by TCRdb on the multiplex PCR reads, yielding one entry per CDR3 protein. The table records around 460,000 distinct CDR3 sequences, approximately 14% of them present only once. This clonotype was picked up many times. Its specificity is unknown. These data also featured in a second study, about T cells in Graves' hyperthyroidism and ophthalmopathy. Per that paper: Every diagnosis used clinical symptoms, serum thyroxine and TRAb, thyroid ultrasound and orbital computed tomography.

This clonotype was sampled from a woman aged 45 to 65 with Graves disease. The chain uses TRBV5-1 and TRBJ2-4; 16 bases line up with TRBD2. Sample: peripheral blood mononuclear cells (PBMCs), taken at new diagnosis, from a patient treated with antithyroid drugs. The CDR3 sequence: CASSAGLAGGLVDQYF. The CDR3 coding sequence is TGCGCCAGCAGCGCGGGACTAGCGGGAGGGTTAGTGGATCAGTACTTC.